One and the same sample provided the 26 T cell receptor beta chains below, sequenced in a study of CD8+ T cells in alopecia areata. Extracted RNA was reverse transcribed into cDNA, the sequencing template. Sequencing used immunoSEQ multiplex PCR; TCRdb keeps in-frame clones, though not all of them. The sample lists about 200,000 clones; approximately 56% were seen once. Treatment given: oral pan-JAK inhibitor, 5-10 mg twice daily. Sequencing was performed on CD4+ T cells sorted from blood, taken at week 4, from a patient treated with tofacitinib. Every receptor here comes from a human donor with alopecia areata.

J is TRBJ1-5 and V is TRBV7-2; D not resolved. CDR1 is SGHTA and CDR2 is FQGNSA in the germline V gene. Trimming pared 1 base from V and 0 bases from J, leaving 10 bases between. The CDR3 totals 16 residues. In nucleotides, the CDR3 is TGTGCCAGCAGCTTAGAAAGTTCACTTAGCAATCAGCCCCAGCATTTT. It is translated as CASSLESSLSNQPQHF.

J is TRBJ2-4 and V is TRBV25-1, with TRBD1 identical over 7 bases. Germline V gene lookup returns CDR1 MGHDK and CDR2 SYGVNS. The CDR3 is made up of 15 amino acids. Trimming took 3 bases from V and 6 from J; bases not matched to a gene: 8. The CDR3 region has the DNA TGTGCCAGCAGTGATGACCGGGACAGAGGAAACATTCAGTACTTC. Residues: CASSDDRDRGNIQYF.

This clone was recorded a few times. The V call is TRBV29-1, the J call TRBJ1-2; TRBD1 aligns across 8 bases. The J segment lost 4 bases and the V segment lost 5 bases, leaving 3 bases of the junction unmatched. Germline CDR1 is SQVTM and CDR2 is ANQGSEA. The CDR3 totals 12 residues. The CDR3 reads CSVRTGFYGYTF. The CDR3 DNA sequence: TGCAGCGTTCGGACAGGGTTCTATGGCTACACCTTC.

This clone appeared a few times. V is TRBV29-1 and J is TRBJ2-3; D unresolved. CDR3 length: 13 amino acids. The V and J ends lost 4 bases and 1 base respectively, with 9 bases between them. Germline V gene sequence: CDR1 SQVTM, CDR2 ANQGSEA. The CDR3 DNA is TGCAGCGTTGTAAGTGCGGGCACAGATACGCAGTATTTT. This translates into CSVVSAGTDTQYF.

The chain carries TRBV5-1 and TRBJ1-2; 7 positions match TRBD1. Germline V gene sequence: CDR1 SGHRS, CDR2 YFSETQ. Trimming cost V 2 bases and J 6 bases; bases outside gene matches: 7. This CDR3 comprises 14 residues. CDR3 bases: TGCGCCAGCAGCTTCAGACAGGGAATGGATGGCTACACCTTC. Residues: CASSFRQGMDGYTF.

This clone was seen once. The chain links TRBV29-1 to TRBJ1-5, with 8 bases lining up with TRBD1. The trim removed 6 bases at V and 4 bases at J, leaving 5 bases unmatched. CDR3 length: 13 residues. The germline V gene encodes CDR1 SQVTM and CDR2 ANQGSEA. CDR3 coding DNA: TGCAGCGTGGGACAGGCCCAAAATCAGCCCCAGCATTTT. It codes for CSVGQAQNQPQHF.

The V and J genes are TRBV29-1 and TRBJ2-2; the match to TRBD1 covers 7 bases. Germline V gene data show CDR1 as SQVTM and CDR2 as ANQGSEA. The CDR3 sequence is 14 residues long. V trimming: 7 bases; J trimming: 2 bases; junction bases outside the gene matches: 7. The CDR3 is CSARGDSNTGELFF. The CDR3 DNA sequence: TGCAGCGCCCGAGGGGACAGCAACACCGGGGAGCTGTTTTTT.

The gene calls are TRBV29-1 and TRBJ1-1; D call uncertain. Germline CDR1 is SQVTM and CDR2 is ANQGSEA. Deletions cut 6 bases from V and 3 bases from J, with 8 bases between. This CDR3 region has 11 residues. The CDR3 DNA reads TGCAGCGTCTGGGAGGACACTGAAGCTTTCTTT. Protein sequence: CSVWEDTEAFF.

The rearrangement uses TRBV29-1 and TRBJ2-5; 8 positions match TRBD2. The CDR3 length is 16 residues. Germline V gene sequence: CDR1 SQVTM, CDR2 ANQGSEA. V was clipped by 2 bases and J by 7 bases; unmatched bases: 15. The CDR3 DNA sequence: TGCAGCGTTGAAATGCGGGGGGCACCCGAGGGGGGGACCCAGTACTTC. This sequence encodes CSVEMRGAPEGGTQYF.

The chain uses TRBV11-3 and TRBJ2-7; 7 nucleotides line up with TRBD2. Germline CDR1 and CDR2: SGHNT and YENEEA. The junction had 2 bases not matched to a gene; V was cut back by 4 bases and J by 2 bases. CDR3 size: 13 residues. The CDR3, as DNA: TGTGCCAGCAGCTCCGGGGGGACCTACGAGCAGTACTTC. It is translated as CASSSGGTYEQYF.

The CDR3 is CASSQIGYTQYF. The CDR3 DNA sequence: TGCGCCAGCAGCCAGATAGGGTATACGCAGTATTTT. This chain uses TRBV4-1 with TRBJ2-3; no definite D call. Trimming took off 3 bases at V and 7 bases at J, with 8 bases between the two ends. The germline gives CDR1 MGHRA, CDR2 YSYEKL. The CDR3 extends over 12 amino acids.

This rearrangement joins TRBV7-9 to TRBJ2-3; TRBD1 matches 7 bases. The CDR3 has 16 amino acids. The germline V gene has CDR1 SEHNR and CDR2 FQNEAQ (reference sequence). V shed 5 bases and J 0 bases; nucleotides not matched to a gene: 8. The chain's CDR3 is CASSDTGTASTDTQYF. The DNA for the CDR3 is TGTGCCAGCAGCGATACCGGGACAGCTAGCACAGATACGCAGTATTTT.

This clone was seen only a few times. The chain employs TRBV19 and TRBJ1-2, with a possible D match to TRBD1 (6 bases). This CDR3 region has 14 residues. The germline V and J ends were trimmed by 6 bases and 2 bases, with 13 bases remaining between them. Germline CDR1 and CDR2: LNHDA and SQIVND (reference sequence). The CDR3 nucleotides read TGTGCCAGTAGCACAGGGCGGGTGAACTATGGCTACACCTTC. It translates to CASSTGRVNYGYTF.

This clone was counted a few times. The chain couples TRBV6-5 to TRBJ1-1; D is ambiguous. Trimming stripped 6 bases from V and 11 bases from J, with 19 bases between. CDR1 and CDR2 from the germline V gene are MNHEY and SVGAGI. The CDR3 totals 13 residues. The CDR3 sequence is CASSKTTDGRAFF. The CDR3 DNA sequence: TGTGCCAGCAGCAAAACCACGGATGGTCGGGCTTTCTTT.

The V call is TRBV5-1, the J call TRBJ2-1, with D possibly TRBD1 on 6 matching bases. Germline assignment: CDR1 SGHRS and CDR2 YFSETQ. The CDR3 is 17 residues long. The V end lost 0 bases, the J end lost 0 bases, and 13 bases lay between the germline ends. CDR3 protein: CASSLDGGLSSYNEQFF. DNA of the CDR3: TGCGCCAGCAGCTTGGATGGGGGCTTAAGCTCCTACAATGAGCAGTTCTTC.

This chain connects TRBV6-1 to TRBJ2-2, with D possibly TRBD2 on 6 matching bases. The CDR3 extends over 12 amino acids. Trimming removed 7 bases from V and 7 bases from J, with 10 bases in between. Germline V CDR1 and CDR2: MNHNS, SASEGT. This CDR3 is CASKGEVGELFF. CDR3 nucleotides: TGTGCCAGCAAAGGGGAGGTCGGGGAGCTGTTTTTT.

The chain joins TRBV2 to TRBJ1-4, with no clear D. V dropped 8 bases and J dropped 7 bases, with 17 bases sitting between them. The CDR3 is 14 residues long. CDR1 SNHLY and CDR2 FYNNEI come from the germline V gene. CDR3 amino acids: CASQRTLLREKLFF. For the CDR3, the DNA is TGTGCCAGCCAGAGGACTCTACTCCGTGAAAAACTGTTTTTT.

The chain carries TRBV5-1 and TRBJ1-2; D not resolved. This CDR3 has 14 amino acids. CDR1 and CDR2 from the germline V gene are SGHRS and YFSETQ. Trimming pared 0 bases from V and 4 bases from J, leaving 10 bases between. CDR3 DNA sequence: TGCGCCAGCAGCTTGGACGGGAAACCCTATGGCTACACCTTC. Protein sequence: CASSLDGKPYGYTF. Full variable domain (remainder filled in from reference TRBV5-1 and TRBJ1-2): KAGVTQTPRYLIKTRGQQVTLSCSPISGHRSVSWYQQTPGQGLQFLFEYFSETQRNKGNFPGRFSGRQFSNSRSEMNVSTLELGDSALYLCASSLDGKPYGYTFGSGTRLTVV.

The rearrangement links TRBV25-1 to TRBJ1-4; D is undetermined. The CDR3 sequence is 15 residues long. The germline V gene encodes CDR1 MGHDK and CDR2 SYGVNS. The V end was cut by 1 base, the J end by 5 bases, with 11 bases between. CDR3 protein: CASSESGRENEKLFF. CDR3 DNA sequence: TGTGCCAGCAGTGAATCAGGACGGGAGAATGAAAAACTGTTTTTT.

The chain links TRBV20-1 to TRBJ1-1; tentative D call: TRBD1 (6 bases). The CDR3 covers 11 residues. Germline lookup yields CDR1 DFQATT and CDR2 SNEGSKA (reference sequence). The CDR3 coding sequence is TGCAGCCACAGGGAGTACACTGAAGCTTTCTTT. Its translation is CSHREYTEAFF.

This clone was seen a single time. This chain uses TRBV30 with TRBJ1-2; no firm D call. Trimming removed 2 bases at V and 4 bases at J, with 11 bases between. In germline, CDR1 is GTSNPN, CDR2 SVGIG (reference sequence). The CDR3 sequence is 13 residues long. CDR3 nucleotides: TGTGCCTGGAGTCCAGTTGGGAGCTATGGCTACACCTTC. This encodes CAWSPVGSYGYTF.

The chain uses TRBV29-1 and TRBJ2-5; 7 bases match TRBD2. This CDR3 is 14 amino acids long. Germline CDR1 reads SQVTM; CDR2 reads ANQGSEA. V was clipped by 5 bases and J by 0 bases; unmatched bases: 6. The CDR3 DNA is TGCAGCGTTCAGGGAGGGAACCACCAAGAGACCCAGTACTTC. Its translation: CSVQGGNHQETQYF.

This clone was seen a handful of times. The genes are TRBV11-2 and TRBJ2-4; D may be TRBD1 (5 bases). The CDR3 is made up of 16 amino acids. Germline V gene sequence: CDR1 SGHAT, CDR2 FQNNGV. The ends were cut back, 6 bases at V and 0 bases at J, with 15 bases in the middle. The CDR3: CASRAGYPLAKNIQYF. CDR3 nucleotides: TGTGCCAGCAGGGCAGGGTACCCCTTAGCCAAAAACATTCAGTACTTC. The whole variable domain, filled in from reference TRBV11-2 and TRBJ2-4, reads EAGVAQSPRYKIIEKRQSVAFWCNPISGHATLYWYQQILGQGPKLLIQFQNNGVVDDSQLPKDRFSAERLKGVDSTLKIQPAKLEDSAVYLCASRAGYPLAKNIQYFGAGTRLSVL.

Comments on this clone: One end of the junction varies from germline; a read error may be responsible. V usage is TRBV9 and J usage is TRBJ2-5; 11 nucleotides align to TRBD2. The germline V gene encodes CDR1 SGDLS and CDR2 YYNGEE. There are 16 residues in the CDR3. The CDR3 DNA reads TGTGCCAGCAGCGTTCGACCTAGCGGGGGGAAAGAGACTCAGTACTTC. Translation gives CASSVRPSGGKETQYF. Full variable domain (rest looked up from reference TRBV9 and TRBJ2-5): DSGVTQTPKHLITATGQRVTLRCSPRSGDLSVYWYQQSLDQGLQFLIQYYNGEERAKGNILERFSAQQFPDLHSELNLSSLELGDSALYFCASSVRPSGGKETQYFGPGTRLLVL.

This chain connects TRBV27 to TRBJ1-5; D is unresolved. From germline, CDR1 is MNHEY and CDR2 SMNVEV (reference sequence). This CDR3 spans 16 amino acids. Trimming shortened V by 7 bases and J by 0 bases, and 16 bases separated the two germline ends. CDR3 residues: CASTKLVAGSNQPQHF. Here the CDR3 DNA reads TGTGCCAGCACTAAGCTGGTAGCGGGTAGCAATCAGCCCCAGCATTTT.

The V call is TRBV30, the J call TRBJ1-2; 9 bases are shared with TRBD1. Per germline, CDR1 GTSNPN and CDR2 SVGIG (reference sequence). Trimming at V came to 8 bases and at J to 2 bases, leaving 6 bases not matched to a gene. This CDR3 has 13 amino acids. The CDR3 spells CAGRDRENYGYTF. The CDR3 DNA is TGTGCCGGAAGGGACAGGGAGAACTATGGCTACACCTTC.